This T cell receptor beta chain was captured by sequencing in a study of blood T cell repertoires in COVID-19. As for the study in general: Sites across the United States, Italy and Spain contributed samples from acute and convalescent COVID-19. Nucleic acid was either cDNA or gDNA, and it came from T cells, B-cell-depleted T cells, or PBMCs.

TCRdb's table, derived via immunoSEQ multiplex PCR, lists solely in-frame clones and lacks some. This sample has 7,500 to 9,000 clones, with 80% to 85% found just once. The CDR3 is 14 residues long. Trimming left V 6 bases short and J 8 bases short, with 19 bases between. Germline assignment: CDR1 MGHDK and CDR2 SYGVNS. The receptor was isolated from a human donor in a cohort sampled during active COVID-19. The chain uses TRBV25-1 and TRBJ1-2, with D uncertain. The specimen sequenced was peripheral blood. CDR3 amino acids: CASSAPGALRGYTF. The CDR3 DNA follows: TGTGCCAGCAGCGCTCCGGGAGCCCTCCGGGGCTACACCTTC.